These T cell receptor beta chains were read from a single sample in a study of shared clonotypes between healthy human individuals. The table came from immunoSEQ multiplex PCR; TCRdb's copy has only in-frame clones and leaves some out. In the table there are fewer than 200,000 clones, 80% to 95% of which are singletons. Material for sequencing was naive CD4+ T cells sorted from blood. The receptors were sampled from a woman aged 30 to 39 in good health. CDR3s include the opening cysteine and the closing phenylalanine or tryptophan. A clone size is listed for some rows: how often the clone was seen (once, few, many), or a class if it is expanded.

cdr3_aa j_call v_call clone_size
CARPGMYQETQYF TRBJ2-5 TRBV18 NA
CASSLDPFAEQYF TRBJ2-7 TRBV7-2 once
CASSYSSPNSPLHF TRBJ1-6 TRBV6-5 NA
CASSLGGANVLTF TRBJ2-6 TRBV7-8 NA
CASTPTGSDQPQHF TRBJ1-5 TRBV2 NA
CASSFSVSSYEQYF NA TRBV28 NA
CASSLLGKVGTYEQYF TRBJ2-7 TRBV28 NA
CASSRGPGSETQYF TRBJ2-5 TRBV21-1 NA
CASSYSYTGVNGYTF TRBJ1-2 TRBV6-6 NA
CASSFQGRMSGANVLTF TRBJ2-6 TRBV7-9 NA
CASPITQPQPQHF TRBJ1-5 TRBV28 NA